This T cell receptor beta chain was captured by sequencing in a study of vaccination and CD4 T cells after COVID-19. The overall study: Post-vaccine sample collection happened at a median of about 10 weeks after dose two, ranging 14 to 241.

In germline, CDR1 is SGHTA, CDR2 FQGNSA. This CDR3 spans 15 amino acids. Study-level points and caveats: From around 20 to 38, the median of SARS-CoV-2-reactive clonotypes rose without reaching significance.

As to treatment: approximately 9-day PBMC culture with coronavirus spike peptide pools or control peptides (ViraFEST assay). Negative selection recovered the CD4+ T cells once they had spent nine to ten days in culture. Points on this clonotype: Its antigen is as yet unknown.

Cultured CD4+ T-cell DNA underwent Oncomine TCR Beta short-read sequencing. TCRdb processed the PCR reads anew with MiXCR; each CDR3 protein has one entry. The sample yields around 17,000 distinct CDR3 sequences, approximately 57% seen once. Specimen: CD4+ T cells from blood, cultured in vitro. The V call is TRBV7-2, the J call TRBJ2-1; 7 nucleotides agree with TRBD2. Near its end, the DNA agrees better with TRBJ2-7, so the J call may be wrong. The clonotype was recovered from a human donor who had recovered from COVID-19. The DNA of the CDR3 is TGTGCCAGCAGCTTAGTTGGCGGGAGAGGGCACGAGCAGTACTTC. Its protein is CASSLVGGRGHEQYF.